The next 27 T cell receptor beta chains were all read from a single sample in a study of T cell changes during pregnancy in multiple sclerosis. Generated by immunoSEQ multiplex PCR, the TCRdb table keeps only in-frame clones and is missing some. The sample has more than 90,000 clones, almost 95% seen once; the top ten hold just over 2%. The sample here was peripheral blood, taken after pregnancy. These receptors were taken from a female donor with multiple sclerosis, enrolled in a pregnancy study.

V is TRBV27 and J is TRBJ1-1; the D is unclear. V lost 3 bases and J lost 8, with 13 bases in between. CDR1 MNHEY and CDR2 SMNVEV come from the germline V gene (reference sequence). This CDR3 region has 13 residues. CDR3 nucleotides: TGTGCCAGCAGTTTCCTACTCCGGTCAGAAGCTTTCTTT. Translated: CASSFLLRSEAFF.

This clone was seen a few times. CDR3 coding DNA: TGTGCCAGCAGCTCGACAGGGGGCGGCACTGAAGCTTTCTTT. Translating it yields CASSSTGGGTEAFF. The chain joins TRBV7-9 to TRBJ1-1, with 10 nucleotides matching TRBD1. Germline V lookup: CDR1 SEHNR, CDR2 FQNEAQ (reference sequence). This CDR3 has 14 residues. The V segment lost 4 bases and the J segment 4 bases; nucleotides outside the gene matches: 3.

This clone was observed a few times. The rearrangement joins TRBV9 to TRBJ2-1; 8 bases match TRBD1. This CDR3 region has 16 residues. Germline lookup yields CDR1 SGDLS and CDR2 YYNGEE. Germline trimming cut 4 bases from V and 0 bases from J; bases unmatched to any gene: 6. CDR3 amino acids: CASSSDRGSSYNEQFF. CDR3 coding DNA: TGTGCCAGCAGCTCTGACAGGGGAAGCTCCTACAATGAGCAGTTCTTC.

This sequence joins TRBV9 and TRBJ2-1, with D unclear. The germline gives CDR1 SGDLS, CDR2 YYNGEE. Trimming took 0 bases from V and 6 from J, leaving 10 bases between them. This CDR3 spans 14 amino acids. The CDR3 nucleotides are TGTGCCAGCAGCGTAGGTGCTTTGAGCAATGAGCAGTTCTTC. It encodes CASSVGALSNEQFF.

The rearrangement uses TRBV11-2 and TRBJ1-3; perhaps TRBD1 as D (6 bases). Germline V gene lookup returns CDR1 SGHAT and CDR2 FQNNGV. V was trimmed by 1 base and J by 1 base, leaving 11 bases between them. The CDR3 is 16 amino acids. The CDR3: CASSLVRGSSGNTIYF. CDR3 DNA sequence: TGTGCCAGCAGCTTAGTGAGGGGGAGTTCTGGAAACACCATATATTTT.

This clone occurred a few times. The chain is built from TRBV6-6 and TRBJ1-5, with a possible D match to TRBD1 (5 bases). V was trimmed by 2 bases and J by 3 bases, leaving 11 bases between them. Per germline, CDR1 MNHNY and CDR2 SVGAGI (reference sequence). The CDR3 has 15 residues. CDR3 loop: CASSYRGDYNQPQHF. The CDR3 nucleotides read TGTGCCAGCAGTTACAGAGGGGACTACAATCAGCCCCAGCATTTT.

The J gene is TRBJ1-2, the V gene TRBV25-1; possible D gene TRBD1, 5 bases. This CDR3 is built from 15 residues. Trimming stripped 2 bases from V and 2 bases from J, with 12 bases between. Germline assignment: CDR1 MGHDK and CDR2 SYGVNS. The CDR3 DNA is TGTGCCAGCAGTGAAACATCTAAGGGGAACTATGGCTACACCTTC. This sequence encodes CASSETSKGNYGYTF.

This sequence joins TRBV30 and TRBJ2-2; tentative D call: TRBD2 (6 bases). Germline CDR1 and CDR2: GTSNPN and SVGIG (reference sequence). V shed 0 bases and J shed 5 bases, with 10 bases lying between them. This CDR3 has 14 residues. CDR3 sequence (DNA): TGTGCCTGGAGTGTCCTTGGGACTACCGGGGAGCTGTTTTTT. Its protein product is CAWSVLGTTGELFF.

The J gene is TRBJ2-7, the V gene TRBV7-8; tentative D call: TRBD2 (7 bases). Germline V gene lookup returns CDR1 SGHVS and CDR2 FQNEAQ. V lost 0 bases to trimming and J lost 11 bases, with 20 bases between them. The CDR3 loop spans 15 amino acids. The CDR3 sequence is CASSLAGIRKGGEYF. CDR3 nucleotides: TGTGCCAGCAGCTTAGCCGGGATACGCAAAGGGGGGGAGTACTTC.

V gene TRBV7-3 combines with J gene TRBJ2-5; D is possibly TRBD1 (5 bases). CDR3 length equals 15 residues. Germline-derived CDR1 and CDR2 are SGHTA and FQGTGA. V was clipped by 4 bases and J by 1 base, with 13 bases between them. This CDR3 is CASSWGVGLQETQYF. The CDR3 DNA is TGTGCCAGCAGCTGGGGCGTGGGCCTCCAAGAGACCCAGTACTTC.

This chain connects TRBV6-5 to TRBJ2-7; D unclear. The ends were cut back, 7 bases at V and 3 bases at J, with 7 bases in the middle. The CDR3 sequence is 11 residues long. Per germline, CDR1 MNHEY and CDR2 SVGAGI. Written as DNA, the CDR3 is TGTGCCAGCACAGGTGTCTACGAGCAGTACTTC. Protein: CASTGVYEQYF.

This clone was counted a single time. The rearrangement links TRBV7-9 to TRBJ1-1; tentative D call: TRBD1 (5 bases). Trimming removed 4 bases at V and 5 bases at J, with 17 bases between. The V gene's germline CDR1 is SEHNR and CDR2 FQNEAQ (reference sequence). The CDR3 is 15 residues long. CDR3 protein: CASSSRSDSWTEAFF. DNA for the CDR3: TGTGCCAGCAGCTCTCGCTCCGACAGCTGGACTGAAGCTTTCTTT.

V gene TRBV21-1 combines with J gene TRBJ1-2; the table calls TRBD1, which could not be checked here. TRBV21-1 is termed a pseudogene. The CDR3 covers 10 residues. CDR3 coding DNA: TGTGCCAGCACCACGGACAGTAGAACCTTC. Amino acid sequence: CASTTDSRTF.

This clone occurred once. The J gene is TRBJ2-3, the V gene TRBV6-4, with TRBD2 matching over 7 bases. Trimming cost V 2 bases and J 6 bases; bases outside gene matches: 8. The CDR3 contains 15 residues. CDR1 and CDR2 from the germline V gene are MRHNA and SNTAGT. CDR3 in amino acids: CASSDGGGAGDTQYF. For the CDR3, the DNA is TGTGCCAGCAGTGACGGCGGGGGTGCCGGGGATACGCAGTATTTT.

The chain uses TRBV18 and TRBJ2-3; 11 bases map to TRBD2. The CDR3 sequence is 16 residues long. Germline-derived CDR1 and CDR2 are KGHSH and LQKENI. Trimming cost V 6 bases and J 2 bases; bases outside gene matches: 7. Here the CDR3 reads CASSRQTSGNTDTQYF. As DNA, the CDR3 is TGTGCCAGCTCCCGACAGACTAGCGGGAACACAGATACGCAGTATTTT.

This clone was seen only once. The J gene is TRBJ2-7, the V gene TRBV29-1; tentatively, D is TRBD1 (8 bases). The germline CDR1 and CDR2 sequences are SQVTM and ANQGSEA. V gave up 7 bases and J gave up 3 bases, with 16 bases separating them. The CDR3 is made up of 13 amino acids. The DNA of the CDR3 is TGCAGCGCACAGGGGGGGGTGATCTACGAGCAGTACTTC. Translated: CSAQGGVIYEQYF.

The genes are TRBV30 and TRBJ1-2; perhaps TRBD1 as D (6 bases). The CDR3 has 13 residues. The V end lost 5 bases, the J end lost 7 bases, and 17 bases lay between the germline ends. Germline lookup yields CDR1 GTSNPN and CDR2 SVGIG (reference sequence). CDR3 sequence reads: CAWVSQGVGGYTF. The CDR3 DNA reads TGTGCCTGGGTATCACAGGGTGTTGGTGGCTACACCTTC.

This rearrangement joins TRBV2 to TRBJ1-5, with 9 bases aligning to TRBD1. Germline trimming cut 4 bases from V and 2 bases from J; bases unmatched to any gene: 3. CDR1 and CDR2 from the germline V gene are SNHLY and FYNNEI. This CDR3 spans 15 amino acids. CDR3 loop: CASSGDRVGNQPQHF. CDR3 nucleotides: TGTGCCAGCAGTGGGGACAGGGTTGGCAATCAGCCCCAGCATTTT.

The rearrangement joins TRBV30 to TRBJ2-3; D is undetermined. Germline CDR1 is GTSNPN and CDR2 is SVGIG (reference sequence). This CDR3 region has 11 residues. Trimming took 5 bases from V and 6 from J, leaving 9 bases between them. CDR3 amino acids: CAWSVGDTQYF. The CDR3 DNA sequence: TGTGCCTGGTCTGTCGGGGATACGCAGTATTTT.

The rearrangement joins TRBV10-3 to TRBJ1-2; D call uncertain. V was trimmed by 0 bases and J by 0 bases, leaving 20 bases between them. The CDR3 has 19 residues. The germline gives CDR1 ENHRY, CDR2 SYGVKD. CDR3: CAISESLVGGRRTNYGYTF. The CDR3 DNA sequence: TGTGCCATCAGTGAGTCGTTAGTTGGAGGACGGCGAACTAACTATGGCTACACCTTC.

The chain carries TRBV6-1 and TRBJ2-3, with 7 bases that match TRBD1. The CDR3 runs to 15 residues. CDR1 and CDR2 from the germline V gene are MNHNS and SASEGT. V was pared by 7 bases and J by 2 bases, with 9 bases of the junction left unmatched. This CDR3 is CASITSGQLTDTQYF. In DNA form, the CDR3 reads TGTGCCAGCATAACGTCGGGACAGCTCACAGATACGCAGTATTTT.

The genes are TRBV18 and TRBJ2-5, with 8 bases matching TRBD2. J lost 1 base, V lost 3 bases, and 7 bases had no gene match. The CDR3 consists of 16 residues. Germline assignment: CDR1 KGHSH and CDR2 LQKENI. The CDR3 DNA is TGTGCCAGCTCACCCATGGCGGGAGGCATCCAAGAGACCCAGTACTTC. Its protein product is CASSPMAGGIQETQYF.

Of note for this clone: The junction does not match germline at one end; this may be a read error. Other nucleotide sequences from this sample produce the same CDR3. V usage is TRBV5-1 and J usage is TRBJ1-1; 8 bases match TRBD1. The CDR3 runs 13 residues. Germline V gives CDR1 SGHRS, CDR2 YFSETQ. CDR3 amino acids: CASSLGQDTEAFF. The DNA of the CDR3 is TGCGCCAGTAGCTTGGGACAGGACACTGAAGCTTTCTTT.

The chain employs TRBV28 and TRBJ1-5; TRBD1 is a possible D gene (6 bases). The V gene's germline CDR1 is MDHEN and CDR2 SYDVKM. CDR3 size: 13 residues. V was trimmed by 6 bases and J by 4 bases, leaving 10 bases between them. The DNA of the CDR3 is TGTGCCAGCAGCGGACAGTTAAATCAGCCCCAGCATTTT. It encodes CASSGQLNQPQHF.

J is TRBJ2-7 and V is TRBV27; TRBD1 agrees at 10 bases. The germline CDR1 and CDR2 sequences are MNHEY and SMNVEV (reference sequence). The CDR3 consists of 15 residues. J gave up 4 bases and V 6 bases, and 9 bases lay outside the gene matches. The CDR3: CASRIVGTGAYEQYF. In nucleotides, the CDR3 is TGTGCCAGCAGGATCGTAGGGACAGGGGCTTACGAGCAGTACTTC.

This clone appeared a single time. The CDR3 region is CASSSSPGNLAFF. CDR3 sequence (DNA): TGTGCCAGCAGCTCAAGCCCCGGTAATCTGGCTTTCTTT. The rearrangement uses TRBV7-2 and TRBJ1-1; D is ambiguous. V lost 4 bases and J 11 bases, leaving 17 bases between the germline ends. In germline, CDR1 is SGHTA, CDR2 FQGNSA. The CDR3 covers 13 residues.

V gene TRBV11-2 combines with J gene TRBJ2-7; a weak D match, TRBD2 (6 bases). V was cut by 8 bases and J by 3 bases, with 17 bases left in between. Per the germline V gene, CDR1 is SGHAT and CDR2 is FQNNGV. This CDR3 is 14 amino acids long. The CDR3 DNA is TGTGCCAGCCGACCCCTTCGCGGGATCTACGAGCAGTACTTC. This sequence encodes CASRPLRGIYEQYF.